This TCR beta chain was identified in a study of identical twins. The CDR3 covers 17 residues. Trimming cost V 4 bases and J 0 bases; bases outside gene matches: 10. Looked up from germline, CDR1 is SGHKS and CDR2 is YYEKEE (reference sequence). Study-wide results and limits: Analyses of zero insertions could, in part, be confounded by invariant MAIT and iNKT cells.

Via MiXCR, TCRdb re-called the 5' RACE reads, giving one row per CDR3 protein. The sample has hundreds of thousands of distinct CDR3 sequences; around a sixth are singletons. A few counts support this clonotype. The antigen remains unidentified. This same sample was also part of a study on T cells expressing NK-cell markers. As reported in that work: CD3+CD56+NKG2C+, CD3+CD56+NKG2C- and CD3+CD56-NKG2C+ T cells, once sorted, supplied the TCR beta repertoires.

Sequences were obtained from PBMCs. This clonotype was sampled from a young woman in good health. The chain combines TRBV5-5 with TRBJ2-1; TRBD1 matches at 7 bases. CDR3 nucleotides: TGTGCCAGCAGCCGAGGGACAGCCCCTAGCTCCTACAATGAGCAGTTCTTC. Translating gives CASSRGTAPSSYNEQFF.